This T cell receptor (beta chain) was observed in a study of regulatory T cells in long-lasting Graves disease. iRepertoire HTBI primers and Arm-PCR of CDR3 regions built TCR beta libraries. Using its own MiXCR run on the multiplex PCR reads, TCRdb lists one record per CDR3 protein. The sample carries 200,000 to 250,000 distinct CDR3 sequences, roughly 18% recorded once. This clonotype was seen a handful of times. What it binds is not known. As for time point: newly diagnosed GD, antithyroid drugs for less than 3 months. Following extraction of RNA from PBMCs, that RNA was used to make the TCR library. Broader study findings: Favored usage of TRBV28, TRBJ1-2 and TRBJ2-5 was recorded in persistent disease. Whereas about 870 public clonotypes were shared by new patients, persistent patients shared more, at some 2,900.

Germline loops: CDR1 MNHNS, CDR2 SASEGT. V lost 6 bases, J lost 7 bases, and 13 bases stayed unmatched. The CDR3 totals 17 residues. This sample was shared with a second study, whose subject was T cells in Graves' hyperthyroidism and ophthalmopathy. As that report states: The hyperthyroidism patients had all been newly diagnosed, and their disease duration was under 2 months. Their ages ranged from 18 to 65 years. The TCR CDR3 first-round RT-PCR relied on the HTBI primer set.

The chain couples TRBV6-1 to TRBJ2-4, with 12 bases matching TRBD1. The receptor's source is a woman aged 25 to 39 with Graves disease. Material: peripheral blood mononuclear cells (PBMCs), obtained at new diagnosis, from a patient treated with antithyroid drugs. CDR3 nucleotides: TGTGCCAGCAGCACCGGGACAGGGGGCCTCCTGAGCAACATTCAGTACTTC. Protein: CASSTGTGGLLSNIQYF.